Detailed here is one TCR beta chain. Its antigen is still unknown. This CDR3 comprises 8 residues. The V end was cut by 4 bases, the J end by 15 bases, with 4 bases between. Germline CDR1 reads MNHEY; CDR2 reads SVGAGI. This record comes from a study of neoadjuvant anti-PD-1 for oral cavity cancer. Across the study: Around day 43, patients without progression received a fourth nivolumab dose before surgery.

Study findings and constraints: Pretreatment Treg/Th17 ratio correlated inversely with post-treatment tumor clonality.

Indicated time point: after neoadjuvant nivolumab, at surgical resection. Cohort: HPV-negative, locally advanced oral cavity squamous cell carcinoma patients. Assay used: immunoSEQ multiplex PCR; TCRdb lists only in-frame clones, some missing. This table has around 13,000 clones, roughly four fifths appearing once. This specimen consisted of PBMCs, obtained after nivolumab (anti-PD-1) treatment. V gene TRBV6-5 combines with J gene TRBJ2-1; D gene uncertain. The sequence came from a person between 40 and 85 years old with oral cavity squamous cell carcinoma. CDR3 nucleotides: TGTGCCAGCAGTTTTCCGTTCTTC. This encodes CASSFPFF.